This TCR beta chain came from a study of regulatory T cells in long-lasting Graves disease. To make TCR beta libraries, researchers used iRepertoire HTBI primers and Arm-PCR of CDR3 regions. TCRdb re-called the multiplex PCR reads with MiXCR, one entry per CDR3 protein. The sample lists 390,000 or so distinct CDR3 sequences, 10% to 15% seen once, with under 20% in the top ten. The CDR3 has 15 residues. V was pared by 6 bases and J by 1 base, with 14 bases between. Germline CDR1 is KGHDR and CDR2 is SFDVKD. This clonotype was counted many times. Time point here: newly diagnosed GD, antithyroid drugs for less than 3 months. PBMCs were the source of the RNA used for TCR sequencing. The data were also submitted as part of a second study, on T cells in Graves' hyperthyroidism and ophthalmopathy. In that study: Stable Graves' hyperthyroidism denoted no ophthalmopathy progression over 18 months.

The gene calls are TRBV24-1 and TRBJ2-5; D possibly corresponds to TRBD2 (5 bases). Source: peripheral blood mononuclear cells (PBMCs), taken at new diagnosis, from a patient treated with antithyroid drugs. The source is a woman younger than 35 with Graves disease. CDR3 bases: TGTGCCACCAGTACAAGTCGAGCGGCCCAAGAGACCCAGTACTTC. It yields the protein CATSTSRAAQETQYF.